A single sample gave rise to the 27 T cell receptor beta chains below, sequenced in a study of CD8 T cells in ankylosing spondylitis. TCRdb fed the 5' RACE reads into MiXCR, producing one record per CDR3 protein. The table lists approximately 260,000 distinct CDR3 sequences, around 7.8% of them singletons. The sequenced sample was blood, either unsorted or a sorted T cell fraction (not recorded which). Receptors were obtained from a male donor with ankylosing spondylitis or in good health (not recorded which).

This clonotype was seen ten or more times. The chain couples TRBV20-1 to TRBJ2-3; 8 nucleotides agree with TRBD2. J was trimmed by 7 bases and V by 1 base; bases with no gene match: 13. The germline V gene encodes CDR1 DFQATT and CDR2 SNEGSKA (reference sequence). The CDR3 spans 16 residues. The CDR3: CSARGPRSGSLNTQYF. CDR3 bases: TGCAGTGCTAGAGGCCCCAGGAGCGGGAGCCTGAATACGCAGTATTTT.

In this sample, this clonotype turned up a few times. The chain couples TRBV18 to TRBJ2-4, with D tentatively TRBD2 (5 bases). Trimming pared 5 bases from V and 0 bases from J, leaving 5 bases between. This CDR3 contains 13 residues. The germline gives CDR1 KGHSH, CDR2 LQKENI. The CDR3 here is CASSGGAKNIQYF. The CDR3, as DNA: TGTGCCAGCTCAGGAGGAGCCAAAAACATTCAGTACTTC.

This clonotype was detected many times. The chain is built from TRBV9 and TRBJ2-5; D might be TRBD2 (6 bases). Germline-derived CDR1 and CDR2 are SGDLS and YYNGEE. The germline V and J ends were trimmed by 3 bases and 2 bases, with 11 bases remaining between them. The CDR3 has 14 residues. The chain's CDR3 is CASSASGEQETQYF. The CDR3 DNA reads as TGTGCCAGCAGCGCCTCGGGGGAGCAAGAGACCCAGTACTTC.

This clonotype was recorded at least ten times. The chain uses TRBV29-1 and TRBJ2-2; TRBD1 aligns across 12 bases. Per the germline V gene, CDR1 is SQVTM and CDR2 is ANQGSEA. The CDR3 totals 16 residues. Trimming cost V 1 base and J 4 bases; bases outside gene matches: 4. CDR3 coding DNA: TGCAGCGTTGAAGGGGACAGGGGGCATGGCACCGGGGAGCTGTTTTTT. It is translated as CSVEGDRGHGTGELFF.

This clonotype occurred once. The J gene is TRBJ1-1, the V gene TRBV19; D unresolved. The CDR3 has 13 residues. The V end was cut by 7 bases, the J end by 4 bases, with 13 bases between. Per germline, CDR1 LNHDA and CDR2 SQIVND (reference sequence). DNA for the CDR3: TGTGCCAGTACCGTTACAAAGAGCACTGAAGCTTTCTTT. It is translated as CASTVTKSTEAFF.

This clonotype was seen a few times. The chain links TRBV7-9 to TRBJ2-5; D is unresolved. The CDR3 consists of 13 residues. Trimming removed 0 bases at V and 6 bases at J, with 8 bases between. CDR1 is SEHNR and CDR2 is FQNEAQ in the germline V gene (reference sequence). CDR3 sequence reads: CASSLARTQTQYF. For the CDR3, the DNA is TGTGCCAGCAGCTTAGCGCGTACCCAGACCCAGTACTTC.

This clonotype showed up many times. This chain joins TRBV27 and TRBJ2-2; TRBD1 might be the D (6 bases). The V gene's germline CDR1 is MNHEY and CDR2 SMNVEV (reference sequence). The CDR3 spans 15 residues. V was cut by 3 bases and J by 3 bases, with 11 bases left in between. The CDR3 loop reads CASSFWTDYTGELFF. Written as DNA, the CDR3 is TGTGCCAGCAGTTTCTGGACAGACTACACCGGGGAGCTGTTTTTT.

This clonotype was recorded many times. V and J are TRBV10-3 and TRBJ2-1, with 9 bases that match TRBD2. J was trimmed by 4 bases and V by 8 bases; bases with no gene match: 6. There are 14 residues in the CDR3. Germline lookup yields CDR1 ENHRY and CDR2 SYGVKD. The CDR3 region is CAIRLAGNYNEQFF. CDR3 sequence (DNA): TGTGCCATCCGTCTAGCGGGGAATTACAATGAGCAGTTCTTC.

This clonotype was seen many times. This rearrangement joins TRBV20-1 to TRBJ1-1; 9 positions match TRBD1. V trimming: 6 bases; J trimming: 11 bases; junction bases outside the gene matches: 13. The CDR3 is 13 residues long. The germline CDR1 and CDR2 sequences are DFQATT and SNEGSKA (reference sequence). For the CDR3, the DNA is TGCAGTGCCCAAAAGGCACAGGGGGCACGGGCTTTCTTT. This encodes CSAQKAQGARAFF.

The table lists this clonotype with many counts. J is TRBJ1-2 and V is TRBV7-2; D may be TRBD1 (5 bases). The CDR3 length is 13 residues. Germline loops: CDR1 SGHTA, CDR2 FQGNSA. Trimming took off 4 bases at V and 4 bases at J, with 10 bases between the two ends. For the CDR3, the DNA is TGTGCCAGCAGCTCCGGGGCGCGCTATGGCTACACCTTC. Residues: CASSSGARYGYTF.

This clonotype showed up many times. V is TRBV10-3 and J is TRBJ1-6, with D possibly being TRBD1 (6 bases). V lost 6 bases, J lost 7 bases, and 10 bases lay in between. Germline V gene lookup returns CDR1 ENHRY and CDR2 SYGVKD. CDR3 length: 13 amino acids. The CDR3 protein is CAIRDSLNSPLHF. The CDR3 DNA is TGTGCCATCAGGGACAGCCTGAATTCACCCCTCCACTTT.

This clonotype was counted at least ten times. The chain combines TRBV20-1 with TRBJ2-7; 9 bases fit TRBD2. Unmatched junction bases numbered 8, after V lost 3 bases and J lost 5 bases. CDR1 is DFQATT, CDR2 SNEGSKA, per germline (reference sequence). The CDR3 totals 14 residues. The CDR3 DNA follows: TGCAGTGCTAGTCCGCTAGCGGGAATTGACGAGCAGTACTTC. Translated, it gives CSASPLAGIDEQYF.

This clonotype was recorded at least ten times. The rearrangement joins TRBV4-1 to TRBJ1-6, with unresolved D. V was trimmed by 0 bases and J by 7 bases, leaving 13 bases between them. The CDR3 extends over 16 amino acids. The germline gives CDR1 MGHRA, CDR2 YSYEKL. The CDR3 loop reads CASSQDGTVFNSPLHF. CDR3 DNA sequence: TGCGCCAGCAGCCAAGATGGAACAGTCTTCAATTCACCCCTCCACTTT.

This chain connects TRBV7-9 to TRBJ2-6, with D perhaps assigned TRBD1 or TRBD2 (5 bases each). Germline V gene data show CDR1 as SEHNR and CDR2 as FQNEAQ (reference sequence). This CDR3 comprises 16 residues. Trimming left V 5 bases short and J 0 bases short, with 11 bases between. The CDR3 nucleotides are TGTGCCAGCAGCCCGGGACCGCTCTCTGGGGCCAACGTCCTGACTTTC. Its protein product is CASSPGPLSGANVLTF.

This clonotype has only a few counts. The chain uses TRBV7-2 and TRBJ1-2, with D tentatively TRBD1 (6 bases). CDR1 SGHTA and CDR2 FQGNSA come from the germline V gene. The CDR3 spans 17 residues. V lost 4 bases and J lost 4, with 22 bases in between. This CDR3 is CASSSAGQPTIVYGYTF. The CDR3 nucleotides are TGTGCCAGCAGCTCGGCGGGACAACCAACGATTGTCTATGGCTACACCTTC.

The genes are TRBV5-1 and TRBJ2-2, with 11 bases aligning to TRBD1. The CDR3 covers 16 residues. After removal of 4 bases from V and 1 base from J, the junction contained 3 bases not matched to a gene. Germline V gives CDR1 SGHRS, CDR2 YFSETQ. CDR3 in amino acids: CASSPGTGGNTGELFF. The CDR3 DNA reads TGCGCCAGCAGCCCCGGGACAGGGGGGAACACCGGGGAGCTGTTTTTT. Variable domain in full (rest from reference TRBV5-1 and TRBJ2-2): KAGVTQTPRYLIKTRGQQVTLSCSPISGHRSVSWYQQTPGQGLQFLFEYFSETQRNKGNFPGRFSGRQFSNSRSEMNVSTLELGDSALYLCASSPGTGGNTGELFFGEGSRLTVL.

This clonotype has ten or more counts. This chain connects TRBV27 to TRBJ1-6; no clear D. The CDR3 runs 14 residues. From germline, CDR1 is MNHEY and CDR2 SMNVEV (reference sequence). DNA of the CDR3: TGTGCTACCCGGGAAGTGTCCTATAATTCACCCCTCCACTTT. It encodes CATREVSYNSPLHF.

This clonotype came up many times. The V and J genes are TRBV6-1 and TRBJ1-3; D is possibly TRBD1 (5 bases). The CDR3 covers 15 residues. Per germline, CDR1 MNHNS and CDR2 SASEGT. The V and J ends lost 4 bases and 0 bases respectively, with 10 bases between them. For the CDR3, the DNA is TGTGCCAGCAGTGGGGGACGGACCTCTGGAAACACCATATATTTT. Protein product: CASSGGRTSGNTIYF.

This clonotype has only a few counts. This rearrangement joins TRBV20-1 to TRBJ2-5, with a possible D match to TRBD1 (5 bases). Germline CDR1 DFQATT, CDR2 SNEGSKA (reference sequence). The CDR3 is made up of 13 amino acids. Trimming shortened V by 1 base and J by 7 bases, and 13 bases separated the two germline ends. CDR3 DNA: TGCAGTGCTAGAGTGAGGACCCAGGGGACCCAGTACTTC. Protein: CSARVRTQGTQYF.

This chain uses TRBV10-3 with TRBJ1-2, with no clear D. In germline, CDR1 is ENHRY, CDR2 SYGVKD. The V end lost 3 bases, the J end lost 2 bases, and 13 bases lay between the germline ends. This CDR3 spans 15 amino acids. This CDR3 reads CAISDSPAQNYGYTF. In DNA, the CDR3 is TGTGCCATCAGTGACAGTCCGGCGCAGAACTATGGCTACACCTTC.

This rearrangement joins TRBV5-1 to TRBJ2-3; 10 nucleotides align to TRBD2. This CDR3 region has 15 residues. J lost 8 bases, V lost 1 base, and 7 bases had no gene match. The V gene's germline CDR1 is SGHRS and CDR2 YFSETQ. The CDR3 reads CASSLNLAGDPTQYF. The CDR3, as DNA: TGCGCCAGCAGCTTGAACCTAGCGGGAGATCCTACGCAGTATTTT.

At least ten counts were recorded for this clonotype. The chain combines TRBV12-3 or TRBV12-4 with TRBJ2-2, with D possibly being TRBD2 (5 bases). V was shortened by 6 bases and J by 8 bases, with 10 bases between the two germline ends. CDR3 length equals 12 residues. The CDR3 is CASRRGGGELFF. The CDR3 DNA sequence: TGTGCCAGCAGAAGAGGAGGAGGGGAGCTGTTTTTT.

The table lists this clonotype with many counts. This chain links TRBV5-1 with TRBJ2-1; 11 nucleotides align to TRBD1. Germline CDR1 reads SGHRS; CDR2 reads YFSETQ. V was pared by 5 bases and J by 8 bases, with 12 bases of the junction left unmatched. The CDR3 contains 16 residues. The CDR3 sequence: CASSANRDRGIYEQFF. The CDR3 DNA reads TGCGCCAGCAGTGCTAACCGGGACAGGGGGATCTATGAGCAGTTCTTC. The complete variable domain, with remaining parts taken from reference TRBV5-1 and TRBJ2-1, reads KAGVTQTPRYLIKTRGQQVTLSCSPISGHRSVSWYQQTPGQGLQFLFEYFSETQRNKGNFPGRFSGRQFSNSRSEMNVSTLELGDSALYLCASSANRDRGIYEQFFGPGTRLTVL.

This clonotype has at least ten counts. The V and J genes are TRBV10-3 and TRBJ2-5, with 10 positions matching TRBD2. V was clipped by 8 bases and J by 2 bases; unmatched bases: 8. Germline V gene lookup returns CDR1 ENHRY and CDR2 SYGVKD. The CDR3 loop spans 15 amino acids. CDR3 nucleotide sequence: TGTGCCATCGGGTTAGCGGGAGGTCGTCAAGAGACCCAGTACTTC. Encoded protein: CAIGLAGGRQETQYF.

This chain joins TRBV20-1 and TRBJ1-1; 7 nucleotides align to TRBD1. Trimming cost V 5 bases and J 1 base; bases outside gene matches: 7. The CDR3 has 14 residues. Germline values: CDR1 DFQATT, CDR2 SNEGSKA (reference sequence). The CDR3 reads CSADKGARNTEAFF. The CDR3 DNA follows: TGCAGTGCTGACAAGGGGGCGCGGAACACTGAAGCTTTCTTT.

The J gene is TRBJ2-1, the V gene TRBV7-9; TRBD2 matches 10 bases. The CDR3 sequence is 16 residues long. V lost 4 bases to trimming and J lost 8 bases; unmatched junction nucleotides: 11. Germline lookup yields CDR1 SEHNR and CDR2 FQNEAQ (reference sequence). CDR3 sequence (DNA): TGTGCCAGCAGCTCTTCCGGGACTAGCGTACCTCATGAGCAGTTCTTC. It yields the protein CASSSSGTSVPHEQFF.

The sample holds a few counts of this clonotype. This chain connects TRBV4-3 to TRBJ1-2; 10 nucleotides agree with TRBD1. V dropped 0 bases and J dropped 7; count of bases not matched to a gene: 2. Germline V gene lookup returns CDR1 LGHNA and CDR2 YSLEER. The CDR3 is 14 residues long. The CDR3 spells CASSQDGQGGGYTF. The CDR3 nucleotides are TGCGCCAGCAGCCAAGATGGACAGGGGGGTGGCTACACCTTC.